This T cell receptor (beta chain) is drawn from a study of blood T cell repertoires in COVID-19. Across the study: Acute and convalescent COVID-19 specimens originated in the United States, Italy and Spain.

Method: immunoSEQ multiplex PCR; TCRdb's copy keeps in-frame clones and lacks some. Altogether 100,000 to 150,000 clones are present, over 60% being singletons, with the ten largest covering about 40%. The CDR3 covers 12 residues. The trim removed 6 bases at V and 5 bases at J, leaving 4 bases unmatched. CDR1 and CDR2 from the germline V gene are SQVTM and ANQGSEA. This clonotype originated in a man in his forties or fifties with active or convalescent COVID-19. Sequencing was done on a sample of peripheral blood. The chain joins TRBV29-1 to TRBJ2-3, with TRBD1 matching 8 bases. As DNA, the CDR3 is TGCAGCGTGGACAGGGATGGAGATACGCAGTATTTT. This gives the protein CSVDRDGDTQYF.